One T cell receptor beta chain is described in this entry. Its antigen target is currently unknown. Base qualities are not at hand, and no much larger clone is one base apart. This entry is derived from a study of lymphopenia after photon versus proton radiotherapy (dated by TCRdb to between 2017 and 2020). About the full investigation: The immunological effects of photon versus proton radiation therapy were compared in patients with gastrointestinal tumors who developed high-grade lymphopenia. The roughly 20 patients in the cohort had gastrointestinal tumors, were treated with either photon or proton therapy, and subsequently developed lymphopenia. The goal of the study was to characterize the differences between the two radiation modalities in how they affect the immune system.

What the study reported, not specific to this receptor: Proton-treated patients stayed relatively stable during treatment, while photon-treated patients lost naive T cells and TCR diversity and gained effector/memory populations. Across the cohort, a larger post-nadir drop in TCR diversity was inversely correlated with overall survival time among patients who died. The survival association was assessed only in patients who died, and the authors presented better survival with proton therapy as a possibility rather than a demonstrated result. After the lymphocyte count nadir, oligoclonal expansion, especially of CD8+ Temra cells, was observed in photon-treated repertoires, and the drop in diversity was driven by this expansion.

The library was generated by the immunoSEQ multiplex PCR assay. T cell repertoires were profiled with deep sequencing of rearranged TCR beta loci together with multiparametric flow cytometry. Here the immuneACCESS table is served through TCRdb, limited to in-frame sequences with V and J called. Missing clones are a known gap in these copies; in checked studies unresolved V genes cover under half, and the rest lacks a known reason. The sample has a few thousand clones on record, 88% of them singletons. Jointly, the top ten make up 15% to 20% of the sample. From the cysteine up to the phenylalanine, the CDR3 has a length of 19 residues. Here the CDR3 DNA is all that survives: 57 bases in frame from base 1. Trimming accounts for 1 base at V and 1 base at J, while the number of junction bases matched to no gene is 12. The germline V gene gives CDR1 as MGHRA and CDR2 as YSYEKL.

The sample consisted of peripheral blood, taken from a patient treated with photon-based radiotherapy. This TCR was recovered from a man aged 30 to 39 with gastric cancer. Here the chain combines TRBV4-1 and TRBJ2-5; the junction holds 10 bases that match TRBD2. The CDR3 region has the sequence CASSQGRLAGAWGQETQYF. The nucleotide sequence reads TGCGCCAGCAGCCAAGGACGGCTAGCGGGGGCCTGGGGCCAAGAGACCCAGTACTTC.